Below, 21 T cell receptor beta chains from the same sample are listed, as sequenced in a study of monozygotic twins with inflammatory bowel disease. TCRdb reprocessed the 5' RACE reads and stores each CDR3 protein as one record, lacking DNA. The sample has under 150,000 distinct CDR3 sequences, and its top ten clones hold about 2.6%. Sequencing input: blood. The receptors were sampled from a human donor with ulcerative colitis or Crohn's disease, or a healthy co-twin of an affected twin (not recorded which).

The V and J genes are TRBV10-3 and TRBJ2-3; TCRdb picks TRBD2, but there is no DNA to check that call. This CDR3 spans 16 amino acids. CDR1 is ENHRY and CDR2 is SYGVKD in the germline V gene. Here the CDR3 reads CAISEVLAGGADTQYF.

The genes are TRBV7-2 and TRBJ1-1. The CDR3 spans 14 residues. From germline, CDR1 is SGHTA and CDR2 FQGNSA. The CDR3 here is CASSLKRENTEAFF.

The CDR3 sequence is CASSQGSGGAGFNEQYF. The chain carries TRBV4-2 and TRBJ2-7; TCRdb's assignment of TRBD2 cannot be checked, as there is no DNA. The CDR3 length is 17 residues. Looked up from germline, CDR1 is LGHNA and CDR2 is YNFKEQ.

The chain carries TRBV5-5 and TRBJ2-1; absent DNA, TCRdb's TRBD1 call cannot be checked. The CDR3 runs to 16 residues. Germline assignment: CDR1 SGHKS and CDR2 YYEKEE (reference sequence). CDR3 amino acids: CASSLLLRTEYNEQFF. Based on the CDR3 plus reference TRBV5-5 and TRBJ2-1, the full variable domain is DAGVTQSPTHLIKTRGQQVTLRCSPISGHKSVSWYQQVLGQGPQFIFQYYEKEERGRGNFPDRFSARQFPNYSSELNVNALLLGDSALYLCASSLLLRTEYNEQFFGPGTRLTVL.

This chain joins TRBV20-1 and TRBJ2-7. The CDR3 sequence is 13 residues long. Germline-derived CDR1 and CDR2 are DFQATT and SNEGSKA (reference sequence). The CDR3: CSATRLGFYEQYF.

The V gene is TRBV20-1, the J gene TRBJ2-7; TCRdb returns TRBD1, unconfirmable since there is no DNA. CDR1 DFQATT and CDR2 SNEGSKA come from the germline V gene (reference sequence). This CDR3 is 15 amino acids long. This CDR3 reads CSARDTRGPVMEQYF.

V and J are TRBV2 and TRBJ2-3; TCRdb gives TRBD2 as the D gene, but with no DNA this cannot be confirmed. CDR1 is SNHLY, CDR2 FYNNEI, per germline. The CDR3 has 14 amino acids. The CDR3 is CASVAGLSTDTQYF.

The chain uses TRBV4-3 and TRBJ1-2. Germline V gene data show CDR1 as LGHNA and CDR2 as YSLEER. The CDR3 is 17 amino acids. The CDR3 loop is CVSSQARERAINYGYTF.

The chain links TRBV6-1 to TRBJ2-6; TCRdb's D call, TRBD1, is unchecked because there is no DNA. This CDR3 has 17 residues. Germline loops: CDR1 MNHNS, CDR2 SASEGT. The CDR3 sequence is CASSLGQGWSGANVLTF.

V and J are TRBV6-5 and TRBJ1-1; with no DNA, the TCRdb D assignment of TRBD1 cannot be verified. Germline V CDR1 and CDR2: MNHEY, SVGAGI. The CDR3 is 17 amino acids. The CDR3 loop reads CASSYSQDRGLNTEAFF.

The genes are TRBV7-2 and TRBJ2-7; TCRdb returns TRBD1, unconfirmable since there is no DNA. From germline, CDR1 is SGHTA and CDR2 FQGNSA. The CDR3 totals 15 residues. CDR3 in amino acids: CASSLGGQGYYEQYF.

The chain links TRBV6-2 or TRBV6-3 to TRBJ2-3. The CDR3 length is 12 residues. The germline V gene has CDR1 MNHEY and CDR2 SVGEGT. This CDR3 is CASSSLLDTQYF.

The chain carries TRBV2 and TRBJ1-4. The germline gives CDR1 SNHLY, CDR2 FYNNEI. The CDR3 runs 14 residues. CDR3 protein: CASRDRSTNEKLFF.

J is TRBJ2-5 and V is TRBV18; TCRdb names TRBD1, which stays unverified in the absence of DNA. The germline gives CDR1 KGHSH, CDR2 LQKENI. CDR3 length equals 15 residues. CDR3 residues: CASSPWGAKLETQYF.

This chain's CDR3 is CASSLGSASGANVLTF. The gene calls are TRBV7-2 and TRBJ2-6. The CDR3 spans 16 residues. Germline CDR1 SGHTA, CDR2 FQGNSA.

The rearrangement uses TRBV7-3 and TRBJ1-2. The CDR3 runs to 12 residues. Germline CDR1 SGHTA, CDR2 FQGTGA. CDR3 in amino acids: CASSFPRGGYTF. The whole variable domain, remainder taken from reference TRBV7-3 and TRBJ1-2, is GAGVSQTPSNKVTEKGKYVELRCDPISGHTALYWYRQSLGQGPEFLIYFQGTGAADDSGLPNDRFFAVRPEGSVSTLKIQRTERGDSAVYLCASSFPRGGYTFGSGTRLTVV.

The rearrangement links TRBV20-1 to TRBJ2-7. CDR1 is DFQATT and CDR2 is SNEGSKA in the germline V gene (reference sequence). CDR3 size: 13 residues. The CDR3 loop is CSANDRGSYEQYF.

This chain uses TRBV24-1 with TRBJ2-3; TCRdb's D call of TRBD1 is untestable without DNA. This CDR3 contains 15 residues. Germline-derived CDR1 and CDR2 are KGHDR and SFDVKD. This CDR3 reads CATAAGQGRADTQYF.

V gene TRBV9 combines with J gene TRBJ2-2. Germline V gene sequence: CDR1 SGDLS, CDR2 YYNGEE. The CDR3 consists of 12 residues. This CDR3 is CASSRIGGELFF.

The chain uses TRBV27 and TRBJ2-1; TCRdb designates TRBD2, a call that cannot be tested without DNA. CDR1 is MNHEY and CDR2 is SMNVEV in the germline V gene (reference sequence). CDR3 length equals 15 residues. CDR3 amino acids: CASSPTSGGIREQFF.

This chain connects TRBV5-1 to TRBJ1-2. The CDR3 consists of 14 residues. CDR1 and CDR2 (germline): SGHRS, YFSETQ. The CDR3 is CASSLDEPRYGYTF.